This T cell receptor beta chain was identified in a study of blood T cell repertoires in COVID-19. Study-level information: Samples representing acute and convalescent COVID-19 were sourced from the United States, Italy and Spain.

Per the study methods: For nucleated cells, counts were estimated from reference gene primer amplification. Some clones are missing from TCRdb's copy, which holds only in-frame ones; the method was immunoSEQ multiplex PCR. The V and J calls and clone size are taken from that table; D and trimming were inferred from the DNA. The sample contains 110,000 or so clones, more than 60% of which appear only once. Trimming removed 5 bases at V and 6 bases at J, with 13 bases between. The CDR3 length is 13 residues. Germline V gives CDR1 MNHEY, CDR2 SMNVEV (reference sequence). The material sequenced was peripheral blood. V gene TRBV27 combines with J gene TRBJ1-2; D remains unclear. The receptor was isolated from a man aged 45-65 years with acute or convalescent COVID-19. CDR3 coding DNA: TGTGCCAGCAGTCCACGGAGTTTAAATGGCTACACCTTC. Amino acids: CASSPRSLNGYTF.